The 25 T cell receptor delta chains below come from one sample, sequenced in a study of gamma-delta T cells after stem cell transplantation. TCRdb re-called the RT-PCR reads via CATT. This sample has just over 2,500 delta-chain clones, with 20% to 25% found just once. The specimen was gamma-delta T cells. All receptors derive from a human donor. It is not recorded whose cells these are; they may come from a transplant donor.

By proportion, this clone is medium-sized. The rearrangement uses TRDV2 and TRDJ1; 8 positions match TRDD3. After removal of 7 bases from V and 0 bases from J, the junction contained 15 bases not matched to a gene. CDR1 and CDR2 from the germline V gene are GEAIGNYY and EKD. CDR3 length equals 17 residues. CDR3: CACNLLGDQVYTDKLIF. DNA for the CDR3: TGTGCCTGCAACCTCCTGGGGGACCAGGTGTACACCGATAAACTCATCTTT.

As for this clone: A far larger clone is one nucleotide away, so this likely arose from a read error. The CDR3 DNA reads TGTGCCTGTTCCCCGACTGGGGACCTCAAATTCTCAGCACAACTCATCTTT. Protein sequence: CACSPTGDLKFSAQLIF. V usage is TRDV2 and J usage is TRDJ1, with 7 bases that match TRDD3. V shed 6 bases and J 9 bases; nucleotides not matched to a gene: 24. Germline CDR1 GEAIGNYY, CDR2 EKD. This CDR3 contains 17 residues.

By share of the sample, this clone is large (0.1 to 1%). The genes are TRDV2 and TRDJ1; 8 bases are shared with TRDD3. The CDR3 is made up of 17 amino acids. The germline CDR1 and CDR2 sequences are GEAIGNYY and EKD. Trimming removed 1 base from V and 0 bases from J; junction bases left unmatched: 9. For the CDR3, the DNA is TGTGCCTGTGACACGCTGGGGGACCAACGGTACACCGATAAACTCATCTTT. The encoded protein is CACDTLGDQRYTDKLIF.

This clone rates as medium-sized. The gene calls are TRDV2 and TRDJ1; 10 nucleotides agree with TRDD3. This CDR3 contains 19 residues. Germline CDR1 and CDR2: GEAIGNYY and EKD. Trimming at V came to 3 bases and at J to 2 bases, leaving 17 bases not matched to a gene. The CDR3: CACDPLLRDWGIGTDKLIF. The CDR3 bases are TGTGCCTGTGACCCTCTCCTTCGCGACTGGGGGATCGGAACCGATAAACTCATCTTT.

This clone was seen a handful of times. A far bigger clonotype differs at one base, so this is likely a read error. Other DNA sequences from this sample encode an identical CDR3 as well. The chain joins TRDV2 to TRDJ1, with D possibly being TRDD3 (6 bases). The germline V gene has CDR1 GEAIGNYY and CDR2 EKD. The ends were cut back, 0 bases at V and 10 bases at J, with 29 bases in the middle. This CDR3 is 18 amino acids long. As DNA, the CDR3 is TGTGCCTGTGACACCGTGGCTTCGCGGAAGCTACTGGGCGCAGGACTCATCTTT. Residues: CACDTVASRKLLGAGLIF.

In regard to this clone: This is likely an artifact of a read error, given a far larger clone one base away. The chain couples TRDV2 to TRDJ1; TRDD3 aligns across 13 bases. The CDR3 totals 23 residues. The V gene's germline CDR1 is GEAIGNYY and CDR2 EKD. V was pared by 0 bases and J by 0 bases, with 21 bases of the junction left unmatched. This CDR3 is CACDTLGPPLLGDTFQYTDKLIF. CDR3 bases: TGTGCCTGTGACACCCTCGGGCCCCCCTTACTGGGGGATACGTTTCAGTACACCGATAAACTCATCTTT.

The count of this clone is one. Just one base apart from a much larger clone, this may be a read error. The chain carries TRDV2 and TRDJ1; 7 bases agree with TRDD3. Per the germline V gene, CDR1 is GEAIGNYY and CDR2 is EKD. This CDR3 has 22 residues. CDR3 nucleotides: TGTGCCTGTGACACCGTAGCTGGGGGCCAGCTTCAAGCATCTTTGTACACCGATACACTCATCTTT. It translates to CACDTVAGGQLQASLYTDTLIF.

On this clone itself: A far bigger clonotype differs at one base, so this is likely a read error. The V call is TRDV2, the J call TRDJ1, with D possibly being TRDD3 (6 bases). Germline CDR1 reads GEAIGNYY; CDR2 reads EKD. V was trimmed by 0 bases and J by 10 bases, leaving 29 bases between them. The CDR3 extends over 18 amino acids. In nucleotides, the CDR3 is TGTGCCTGTGACACCGTGGCTTCGCTGAAGCTACTGGGCGCGGGACTCATCTTT. This sequence encodes CACDTVASLKLLGAGLIF.

A word on this clone: Given a far larger clone just one base away, this is likely a sequencing read error. V usage is TRDV2 and J usage is TRDJ3; 10 nucleotides align to TRDD3. Germline CDR1 and CDR2: GEAIGNYY and EKD. The CDR3 is 22 residues long. CDR3 sequence (DNA): TGTGCCGGTGACCCCGCGGGTGGTGGGGGATACCCAAGCTCCTGGGACACCCGACAGATGTTTTTC. This codes for CAGDPAGGGGYPSSWDTRQMFF.

Concerning this clone: TCRdb's entry gives the protein of a much larger clone, which mismatches this DNA's translation at residue 14, likely from a read error; the protein reported here is translated from the DNA. V is TRDV2 and J is TRDJ1, with 11 positions matching TRDD3. The CDR3 totals 17 residues. Germline V gives CDR1 GEAIGNYY, CDR2 EKD. The CDR3, as DNA: TGTGCCTGTGCCGCACTGGGGGATAAGAATCCAGTCGATCAACTCATCTTT. Its translation is CACAALGDKNPVDQLIF.

About this clone itself: A much larger clone differs from this one at a single base, so this may be a read error. This chain connects TRDV2 to TRDJ1, with TRDD3 matching 7 bases. V dropped 2 bases and J dropped 0; count of bases not matched to a gene: 32. The CDR3 extends over 24 amino acids. The germline gives CDR1 GEAIGNYY, CDR2 EKD. CDR3 amino acids: CACDNLGGSTGDSHHLPYTDKLIF. CDR3 coding DNA: TGTGCCTGTGACAATTTAGGAGGTTCAACGGGGGATTCCCATCACTTACCGTACACCGATAAACTCATCTTT.

This clone was counted only a few times. A read error is possible here, since a much larger clone lies one base away. Other DNA sequences of this sample code for an identical CDR3. The rearrangement links TRDV2 to TRDJ3, with a possible D match to TRDD3 (6 bases). Germline CDR1 and CDR2: GEAIGNYY and EKD. The CDR3 is made up of 22 amino acids. The CDR3 sequence is CACDPLEGEVPGPPWDTRQMFF. CDR3 sequence (DNA): TGTGCCTGTGACCCACTCGAGGGGGAGGTTCCCGGTCCCCCCTGGGACACCCGACAGATGTTTTTT.

By proportion, this clone is medium-sized (0.01 to 0.1%). The rearrangement joins TRDV2 to TRDJ1, with D perhaps matching TRDD3 (6 bases). The CDR3 length is 18 residues. Germline V gene sequence: CDR1 GEAIGNYY, CDR2 EKD. Trimming cost V 4 bases and J 0 bases, with 23 bases left between them. Here the CDR3 reads CACEALVSGGLYTDKLIF. CDR3 sequence (DNA): TGTGCCTGTGAAGCTCTTGTTTCGGGGGGACTATACACCGATAAACTCATCTTT.

About this clone: Being one base from a much bigger clone, this may be a read error. This same CDR3 is encoded by further DNA sequences in the sample. The chain recombines TRDV2 with TRDJ3, with TRDD3 matching 7 bases. Germline values: CDR1 GEAIGNYY, CDR2 EKD. The CDR3 runs 21 residues. Trimming at V came to 0 bases and at J to 2 bases, leaving 15 bases not matched to a gene. As DNA, the CDR3 is TGTGCCTGTGACACCTTGTACTGGGGTAACCCCCCAACCTGGGACACCCGACAGATGTTTTTC. The encoded protein is CACDTLYWGNPPTWDTRQMFF.

In its sample, this clone ranks as large. The V and J genes are TRDV2 and TRDJ1, with 8 bases identical to TRDD3. J was trimmed by 0 bases and V by 3 bases; bases with no gene match: 14. This CDR3 contains 18 residues. Germline V gene data show CDR1 as GEAIGNYY and CDR2 as EKD. CDR3 amino acids: CACDPLGGGSPYTDKLIF. CDR3 DNA: TGTGCCTGTGACCCTTTAGGTGGGGGATCGCCGTACACCGATAAACTCATCTTT.

Concerning this clone itself: The protein in TCRdb stems from a much larger clone and differs at residue 15 from this DNA's translation, likely a read error; here the protein is translated from the DNA. This chain joins TRDV2 and TRDJ1, with D possibly TRDD3 on 6 matching bases. Germline CDR1 GEAIGNYY, CDR2 EKD. The CDR3 has 17 residues. The CDR3 nucleotides are TGTGCCTGTGACGCAACCTTCACTGGGAGAATACCCGATAAATTCATCTTT. Encoded protein: CACDATFTGRIPDKFIF.

By sample fraction, this clone is medium-sized. This sequence joins TRDV2 and TRDJ1; 8 bases fit TRDD3. Germline loops: CDR1 GEAIGNYY, CDR2 EKD. This CDR3 spans 20 amino acids. V lost 2 bases and J lost 0; bases outside the gene matches: 19. The DNA of the CDR3 is TGTGCCTGTGACAATATTCGGGGTGGGGGATCCGTAGCCAACACCGATAAACTCATCTTT. This gives the protein CACDNIRGGGSVANTDKLIF.

This clone has just a few counts. The rearrangement joins TRDV2 to TRDJ1, with 13 bases aligning to TRDD3. CDR1 GEAIGNYY and CDR2 EKD come from the germline V gene. The CDR3 totals 20 residues. The trim removed 1 base at V and 5 bases at J, leaving 18 bases unmatched. The CDR3 DNA sequence: TGTGCCTGTGACACGGTTATTGGGTTAACTGGGGGATACGGTGGAGATAAACTCATCTTT. Its protein is CACDTVIGLTGGYGGDKLIF.

Comments on this clone: The translation of this DNA and the TCRdb protein of a much larger clone differ at residue 15, probably owing to a read error; the protein shown here is translated from the DNA. This chain joins TRDV2 and TRDJ1; a weak D match, TRDD3 (6 bases). The germline V gene has CDR1 GEAIGNYY and CDR2 EKD. This CDR3 is built from 17 residues. The CDR3: CACDTLLLGDLTDKFIF. The CDR3 DNA follows: TGTGCCTGTGACACCTTACTACTGGGTGATCTTACCGATAAATTCATCTTT.

By share, this clone ranks as large (0.1 to 1%). Distinct nucleotide sequences in the sample also encode this CDR3. The chain couples TRDV2 to TRDJ2, with 7 bases fitting TRDD3. The germline gives CDR1 GEAIGNYY, CDR2 EKD. The CDR3 has 17 amino acids. V shed 6 bases, J shed 6 bases, and the junction held 18 bases outside the gene matches. CDR3 in DNA: TGTGCCTGTTCCCCGACTGGGGACCTCAAATTCTCAGCACAACTCTTCTTT. Amino acids: CACSPTGDLKFSAQLFF.

Regarding this clone: The amino acid sequence in TCRdb belongs to a much larger clone and departs from this DNA's translation at residue 15, likely a sequencing read error; the sequence shown is translated from the DNA. The chain joins TRDV2 to TRDJ2; 7 bases match TRDD3. Per germline, CDR1 GEAIGNYY and CDR2 EKD. The CDR3 is 17 residues long. The CDR3 DNA reads TGTGCCTGTTCCCCGACTGGGGACCTCAAATTCTCAGCACAATTCTTCTTT. Amino acids: CACSPTGDLKFSAQFFF.

This clone was seen a few times. Just one base apart from a much larger clone, this may be a read error. The chain links TRDV2 to TRDJ1; D gene ambiguous. The CDR3 runs to 13 residues. In germline, CDR1 is GEAIGNYY, CDR2 EKD. The V gene lost 6 bases and the J gene lost 0 bases, with 10 bases spanning the gap. The CDR3 here is CACHPLNTDKLIF. CDR3 in DNA: TGTGCCTGTCATCCTCTGAACACCGATAAACTCATCTTT.

Turning to this clone: TCRdb attributes to this sequence the protein of a much larger clone, which differs from the DNA translation at residue 8; a read error is likely, and the protein displayed is translated from the DNA. This chain joins TRDV2 and TRDJ3, with D perhaps TRDD3 (6 bases). V was cut by 0 bases and J by 0 bases, with 8 bases left in between. This CDR3 is built from 17 residues. Per the germline V gene, CDR1 is GEAIGNYY and CDR2 is EKD. The CDR3 DNA is TGTGCCTGTGACACCACTGGGATCTCCTGGGACACCCGACAGATGTTTTTC. This encodes CACDTTGISWDTRQMFF.

Regarding this clone: With only one base between it and a far larger clone, this is likely a read error. Additional DNA sequences in this sample encode the identical CDR3. The J gene is TRDJ1, the V gene TRDV2; D is perhaps TRDD3 (5 bases). CDR1 is GEAIGNYY and CDR2 is EKD in the germline V gene. Deletions cut 7 bases from V and 2 bases from J, with 19 bases between. CDR3 size: 15 residues. CDR3 sequence: CACDAVLAKTDKLIF. CDR3 sequence (DNA): TGTGCCTGCGACGCCGTACTGGCGAAAACCGATAAACTCATCTTT.

About this clone itself: A far larger clone is one base from this, pointing to a likely read error. The chain uses TRDV1 and TRDJ1; TRDD3 matches 13 bases. The CDR3 consists of 22 residues. Trimming cost V 3 bases and J 0 bases; bases outside gene matches: 19. Germline V gene lookup returns CDR1 TSWWSYY and CDR2 QGS. The CDR3 DNA reads TGTGCTCTTGGGGAGCCCCGTACTGGGGGATACGGTGCACCCTCGGACACCGATAAACTCATCTTT. Translation: CALGEPRTGGYGAPSDTDKLIF.